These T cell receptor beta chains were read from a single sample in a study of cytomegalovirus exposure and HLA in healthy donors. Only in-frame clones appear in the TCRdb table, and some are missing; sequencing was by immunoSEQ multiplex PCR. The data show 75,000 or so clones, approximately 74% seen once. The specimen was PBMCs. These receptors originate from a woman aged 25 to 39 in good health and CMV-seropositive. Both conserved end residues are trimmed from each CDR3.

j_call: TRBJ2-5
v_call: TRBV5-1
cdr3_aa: ASSLGTGGTQY

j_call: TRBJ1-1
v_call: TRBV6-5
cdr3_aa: ASSHRAPEAF

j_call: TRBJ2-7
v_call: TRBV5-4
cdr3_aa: ASSLGLESVYEQY

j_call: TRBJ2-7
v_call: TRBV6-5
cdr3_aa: ASTRRQGLKEQY

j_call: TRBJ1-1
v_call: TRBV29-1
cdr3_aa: SVALRVSNTEAF

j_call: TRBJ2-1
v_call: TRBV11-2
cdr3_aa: ASSLSSGRFGHNEQF

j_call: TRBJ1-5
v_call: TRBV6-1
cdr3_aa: ASSDGRGGNQPQH

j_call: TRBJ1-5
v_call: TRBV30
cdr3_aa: AWSTRSVTGGIRNQPQH

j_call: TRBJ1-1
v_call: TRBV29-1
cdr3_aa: SVAGTSGTEAF

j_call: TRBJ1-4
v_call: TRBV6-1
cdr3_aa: ASSVLAGVGKLF

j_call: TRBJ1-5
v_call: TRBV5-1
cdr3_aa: AEQGAWGNQPQH

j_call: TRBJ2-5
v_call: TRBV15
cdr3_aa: ATSRVRGRETQY

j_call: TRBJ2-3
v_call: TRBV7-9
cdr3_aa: ASSAGTLSTDTQY

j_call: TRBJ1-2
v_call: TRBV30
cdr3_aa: AWTAIGYT

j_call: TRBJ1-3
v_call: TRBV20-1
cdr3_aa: SAPLRNTIY

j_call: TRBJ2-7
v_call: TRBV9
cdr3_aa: ASSVVADASYEQY

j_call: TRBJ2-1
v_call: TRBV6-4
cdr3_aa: ASSFGQGGRNEQF

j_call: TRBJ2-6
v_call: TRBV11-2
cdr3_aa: ASSSPMRSGANVLT

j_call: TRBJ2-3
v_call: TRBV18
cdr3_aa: ASSPPSVSTDTQY

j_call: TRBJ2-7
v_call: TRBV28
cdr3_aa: ASSRANVYEQY

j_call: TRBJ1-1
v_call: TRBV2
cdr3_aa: ASCLPRGGTEAF

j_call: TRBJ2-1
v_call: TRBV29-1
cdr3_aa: SGGLAGNEQF

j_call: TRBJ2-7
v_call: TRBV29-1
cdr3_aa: SGAVRYEQY

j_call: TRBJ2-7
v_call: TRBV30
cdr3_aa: AGVGGLQY

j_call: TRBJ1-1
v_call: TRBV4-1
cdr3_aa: ASSQLQGDTEAF

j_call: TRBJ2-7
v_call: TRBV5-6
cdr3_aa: ASSTPRDRGLVSSYEQY

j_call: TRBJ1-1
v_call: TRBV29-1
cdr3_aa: SARVGANTEAF

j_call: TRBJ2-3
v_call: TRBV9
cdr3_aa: ASSVASGSTDTQY

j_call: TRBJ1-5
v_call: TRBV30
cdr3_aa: AGPTVARGQGLAKPQH